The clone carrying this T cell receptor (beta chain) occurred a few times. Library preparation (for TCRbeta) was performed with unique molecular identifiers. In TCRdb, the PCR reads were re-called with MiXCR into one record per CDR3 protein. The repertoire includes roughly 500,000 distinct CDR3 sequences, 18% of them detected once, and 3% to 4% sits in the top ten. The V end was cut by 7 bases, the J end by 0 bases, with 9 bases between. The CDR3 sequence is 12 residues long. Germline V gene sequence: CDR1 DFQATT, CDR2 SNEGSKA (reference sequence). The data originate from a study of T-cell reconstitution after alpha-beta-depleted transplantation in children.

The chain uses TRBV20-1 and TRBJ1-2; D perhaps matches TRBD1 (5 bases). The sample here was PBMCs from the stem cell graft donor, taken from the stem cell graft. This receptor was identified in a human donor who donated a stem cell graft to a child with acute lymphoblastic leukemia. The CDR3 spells CSVTDTNYGYTF. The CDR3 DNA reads TGCAGTGTAACGGACACTAACTATGGCTACACCTTC.